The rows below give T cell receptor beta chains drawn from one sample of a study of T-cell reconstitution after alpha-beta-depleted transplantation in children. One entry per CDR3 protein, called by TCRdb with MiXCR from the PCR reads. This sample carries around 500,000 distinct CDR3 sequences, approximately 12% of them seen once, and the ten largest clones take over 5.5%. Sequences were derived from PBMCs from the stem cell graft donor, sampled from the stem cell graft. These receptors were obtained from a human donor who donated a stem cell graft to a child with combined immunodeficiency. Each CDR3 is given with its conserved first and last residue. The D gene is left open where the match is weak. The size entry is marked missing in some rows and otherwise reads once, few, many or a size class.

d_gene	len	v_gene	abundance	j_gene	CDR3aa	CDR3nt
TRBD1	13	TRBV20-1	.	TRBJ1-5	CSAPGQGHQPQHF	TGCAGTGCCCCCGGACAGGGCCATCAGCCCCAGCATTTT
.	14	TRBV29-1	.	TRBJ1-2	CSVEESDGKYGYTF	TGCAGCGTTGAAGAATCGGACGGGAAATATGGCTACACCTTC
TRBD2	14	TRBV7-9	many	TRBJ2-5	CASSTSGRSETQYF	TGTGCCAGCTCGACTAGCGGGAGGAGTGAGACCCAGTACTTC
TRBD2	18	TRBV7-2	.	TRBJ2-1	CASSLASGGVIINNEQFF	TGTGCCAGCAGCTTAGCTAGCGGGGGAGTCATCATCAACAATGAGCAGTTCTTC
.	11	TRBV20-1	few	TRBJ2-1	CSASLDNEQFF	TGCAGTGCTTCACTAGACAATGAGCAGTTCTTC
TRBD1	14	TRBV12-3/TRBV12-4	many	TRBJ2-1	CASSPGTVNNEQFF	TGTGCCAGCAGCCCAGGGACAGTAAACAATGAGCAGTTCTTC
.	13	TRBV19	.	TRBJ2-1	CASSITVYNEQFF	TGTGCCAGTAGTATCACCGTCTACAATGAGCAGTTCTTC
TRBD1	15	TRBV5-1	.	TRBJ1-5	CASSEGQGGNQPQHF	TGCGCCAGCAGTGAGGGACAGGGCGGCAATCAGCCCCAGCATTTT
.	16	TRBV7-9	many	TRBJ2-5	CASSPWGRAVKETQYF	TGTGCCAGCAGCCCGTGGGGCAGGGCGGTCAAAGAGACCCAGTACTTC
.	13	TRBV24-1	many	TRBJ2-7	CATSDLDSYEQYF	TGTGCCACCAGTGATTTGGACAGCTACGAGCAGTACTTC
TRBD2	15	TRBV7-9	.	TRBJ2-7	CASSLGLASNYEQYF	TGTGCCAGCAGCTTGGGACTAGCGAGTAACTACGAACAGTACTTC
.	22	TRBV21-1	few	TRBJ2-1	CASSNLSGQVSFGGSRNNEQFF	TGTGCCAGCAGCAATCTTTCGGGACAGGTTTCATTCGGGGGCTCAAGAAACAATGAGCAGTTCTTC
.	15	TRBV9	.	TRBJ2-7	CASSVAGTFPGEQYF	TGTGCCAGCAGCGTGGCTGGGACTTTCCCTGGGGAGCAGTACTTC
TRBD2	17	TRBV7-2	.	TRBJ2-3	CASSLAIGGVSTDTQYF	TGTGCCAGCAGCTTAGCGATCGGGGGGGTTAGCACAGATACGCAGTATTTT
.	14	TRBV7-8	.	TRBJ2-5	CASSSTTYQETQYF	TGTGCCAGCAGCTCCACAACGTACCAAGAGACCCAGTACTTC
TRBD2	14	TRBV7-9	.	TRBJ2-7	CASSPGGLAYEQYF	TGTGCCAGCAGCCCGGGGGGACTCGCCTACGAGCAGTACTTC
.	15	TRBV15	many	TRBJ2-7	CATSRDGGTDYEQYF	TGTGCCACCAGCAGAGATGGGGGGACAGACTACGAGCAGTACTTC
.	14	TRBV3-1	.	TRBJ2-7	CASSQDRVPYEQYF	TGTGCCAGCAGCCAAGACCGCGTCCCCTACGAGCAGTACTTC
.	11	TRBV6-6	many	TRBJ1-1	CASQGGIEAFF	TGTGCCAGCCAAGGGGGGATTGAAGCTTTCTTT
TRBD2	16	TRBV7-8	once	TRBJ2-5	CASSSRGGTYQETQYF	TGTGCCAGCAGCTCGCGGGGGGGGACGTACCAAGAGACCCAGTACTTC
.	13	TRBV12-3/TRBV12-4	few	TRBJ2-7	CASSPTSSYEQYF	TGTGCCAGCAGTCCGACGAGCTCCTACGAGCAGTACTTC
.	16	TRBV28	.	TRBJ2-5	CASSLEGGGRSKTQYF	TGTGCCAGCAGCCTGGAGGGCGGGGGCAGGAGTAAGACCCAGTACTTC
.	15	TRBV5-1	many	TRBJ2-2	CASSSEGGRTGELFF	TGCGCCAGCAGCTCTGAGGGGGGGAGAACCGGGGAGCTGTTTTTT
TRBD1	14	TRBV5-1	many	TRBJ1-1	CASRLQGVDTEAFF	TGCGCCAGCAGGTTACAGGGGGTGGACACTGAAGCTTTCTTT
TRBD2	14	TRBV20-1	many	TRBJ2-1	CSAPGLAGSYEQFF	TGCAGTGCCCCCGGTCTAGCGGGATCTTATGAGCAGTTCTTC
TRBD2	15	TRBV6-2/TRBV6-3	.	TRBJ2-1	CASRQSGGTYNEQFF	TGTGCCAGCAGGCAAAGCGGGGGGACCTACAATGAGCAGTTCTTC
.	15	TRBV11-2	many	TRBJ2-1	CASSLHSRNYNEQFF	TGTGCCAGCAGCTTACACAGCAGGAATTACAATGAGCAGTTCTTC
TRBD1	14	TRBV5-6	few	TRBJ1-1	CASSGTGDRTEAFF	TGTGCCAGCAGCGGGACAGGGGACCGCACTGAAGCTTTCTTT
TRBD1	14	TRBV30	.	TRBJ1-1	CAWIRGTENTEAFF	TGTGCCTGGATCAGGGGGACAGAGAACACTGAAGCTTTCTTT
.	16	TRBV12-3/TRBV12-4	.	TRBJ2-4	CASSLARGPPTNIQYF	TGTGCCAGCAGTTTAGCGCGCGGGCCGCCGACGAACATTCAGTACTTC
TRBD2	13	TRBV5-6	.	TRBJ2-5	CASGLSGRETQYF	TGTGCCAGCGGACTTAGCGGGAGGGAGACCCAGTACTTC
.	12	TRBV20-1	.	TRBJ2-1	CSVETYYNEQFF	TGCAGTGTCGAAACCTACTACAATGAGCAGTTCTTC
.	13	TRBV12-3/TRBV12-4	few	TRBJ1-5	CASSLGGAQPQHF	TGTGCCAGCAGTTTGGGGGGGGCTCAGCCCCAGCATTTT
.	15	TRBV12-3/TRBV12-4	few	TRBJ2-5	CASSLRMGGGETQYF	TGTGCCAGCAGCTTACGTATGGGGGGAGGCGAGACCCAGTACTTC
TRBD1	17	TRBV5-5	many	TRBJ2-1	CASSLAGWQGAVNEQFF	TGTGCCAGCAGCTTGGCCGGGTGGCAGGGGGCGGTCAATGAGCAGTTCTTC
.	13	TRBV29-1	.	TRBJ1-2	CSVEIGGLYGYTF	TGCAGCGTTGAAATCGGGGGGCTCTATGGCTACACCTTC
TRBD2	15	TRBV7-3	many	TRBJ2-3	CASSALAGITDTQYF	TGTGCCAGCAGCGCCCTAGCGGGGATCACAGATACGCAGTATTTT
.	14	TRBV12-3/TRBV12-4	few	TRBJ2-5	CASSSGGAGETQYF	TGTGCCAGCAGTAGCGGCGGGGCCGGTGAGACCCAGTACTTC
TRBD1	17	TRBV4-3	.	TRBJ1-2	CASSQALSGTGIDGYTF	TGCGCCAGCAGCCAGGCCCTATCGGGGACAGGGATAGATGGCTACACCTTC
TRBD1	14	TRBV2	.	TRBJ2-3	CASSDSGGADTQYF	TGTGCCAGCAGTGACTCAGGGGGCGCAGATACGCAGTATTTT
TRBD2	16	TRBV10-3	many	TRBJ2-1	CAISDPTSGRNNEQFF	TGTGCCATCAGTGACCCGACTAGCGGGAGGAACAATGAGCAGTTCTTC
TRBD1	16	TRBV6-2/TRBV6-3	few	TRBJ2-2	CASRLGQGANTGELFF	TGTGCCAGCAGACTGGGACAGGGTGCGAACACCGGGGAGCTGTTTTTT
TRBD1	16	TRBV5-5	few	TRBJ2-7	CASRWDRGRARYEQYF	TGTGCCAGCAGGTGGGACAGGGGGCGCGCCAGGTACGAGCAGTACTTC
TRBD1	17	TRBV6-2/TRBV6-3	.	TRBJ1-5	CASSFQAGTVSNQPQHF	TGTGCCAGCAGTTTCCAAGCCGGGACAGTGAGCAATCAGCCCCAGCATTTT
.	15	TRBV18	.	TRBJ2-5	CASSPLSGTRETQYF	TGTGCCAGCTCACCACTGAGCGGTACACGAGAGACCCAGTACTTC
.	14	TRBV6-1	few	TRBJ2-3	CASTQNPSTDTQYF	TGTGCCAGTACTCAGAACCCTAGCACAGATACGCAGTATTTT
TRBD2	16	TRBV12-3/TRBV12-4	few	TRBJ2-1	CASSLRLAGVRNEQFF	TGTGCCAGCAGTTTAAGGCTAGCGGGAGTAAGAAATGAGCAGTTCTTC
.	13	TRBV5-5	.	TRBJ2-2	CASSNRGTGELFF	TGTGCCAGCAGCAATAGGGGGACCGGGGAGCTGTTTTTT
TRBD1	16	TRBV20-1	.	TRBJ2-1	CSAKDRGQSFYNEQFF	TGCAGTGCCAAGGACAGGGGGCAATCTTTCTACAATGAGCAGTTCTTC
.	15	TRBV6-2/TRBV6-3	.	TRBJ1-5	CASSYSSRGRQPQHF	TGTGCCAGCAGTTACTCTAGCCGGGGGAGACAGCCCCAGCATTTT
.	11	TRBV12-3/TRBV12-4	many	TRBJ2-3	CASRRGDTQYF	TGTGCCAGCCGGCGAGGAGATACGCAGTATTTT
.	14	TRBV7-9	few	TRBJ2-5	CASSLKVNQETQYF	TGTGCCAGCAGCTTGAAGGTGAACCAAGAGACCCAGTACTTC
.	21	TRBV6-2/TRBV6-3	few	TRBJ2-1	CASSPNDRAPRAGSSYNEQFF	TGTGCCAGCAGTCCAAACGACAGGGCCCCAAGAGCGGGAAGCTCCTACAATGAGCAGTTCTTC
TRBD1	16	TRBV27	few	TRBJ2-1	CASRDLGQGGDNEQFF	TGTGCCAGCAGGGACCTAGGACAGGGGGGGGACAATGAGCAGTTCTTC
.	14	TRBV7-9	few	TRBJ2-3	CASSFDMSTDTQYF	TGTGCCAGCAGCTTCGATATGAGCACAGATACGCAGTATTTT
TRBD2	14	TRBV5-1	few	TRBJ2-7	CASTKTSGSLEQYF	TGCGCCAGCACCAAGACTAGCGGGAGCCTCGAGCAGTACTTC
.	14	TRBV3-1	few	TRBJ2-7	CASSHLALMGEQYF	TGTGCCAGCAGCCACCTAGCGCTGATGGGGGAGCAGTACTTC
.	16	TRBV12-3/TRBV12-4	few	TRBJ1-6	CASSFRASSYNSPLHF	TGTGCCAGCAGTTTCAGGGCGAGCTCCTATAATTCACCCCTCCACTTT
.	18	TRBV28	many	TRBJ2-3	CASSLSSSRRVSTDTQYF	TGTGCCAGCAGTTTATCGAGTAGTCGGCGGGTTAGCACAGATACGCAGTATTTT
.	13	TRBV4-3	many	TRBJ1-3	CASSQVIENTIYF	TGCGCCAGCAGCCAAGTAATTGAAAACACCATATATTTT